This T cell receptor beta chain stems from a study of beta chain features in type 1 diabetes (dated by TCRdb to 2016 to 2018). A note on the overall study: No differences in mean age, gender distribution, total cell number or subset yield were found between patients and healthy donors. A total of roughly 99 million sorted cells were examined across all samples, and the number of cells per subset was strongly correlated with RNA yield. In the study, TCRB repertoires of sorted circulating CD4+ T cell subsets from recently diagnosed type 1 diabetes patients were compared with those of matched healthy donors. Regulatory and stem cell-like memory subsets were isolated from only 8 patients and roughly eight healthy donors, whereas naive and central memory subsets came from all 28 donors.

Trimming takes 2 bases from V and 5 bases from J, and the germline ends sit 12 bases apart. There are 14 amino acids in the CDR3, from cysteine to phenylalanine inclusive. This entry keeps only the CDR3 DNA: 42 bases, framed from base 1. Based on the germline V gene, the CDR1 and CDR2 sequences are MDHEN and SYDVKM. The study at large found these results: Because cDNA was sequenced instead of genomic DNA, activated cells with high expression could be over-represented, although the groups did not differ in activation or CD3 levels. In all four CD4+ subsets, TCRB CDR3 length was moderately but significantly shorter in type 1 diabetes patients. Because small numbers of individuals were included in the HLA sub-analyses, any influence of HLA type on TCRB rearrangement was left unresolved. At VDJ recombination sites, type 1 diabetes patients had fewer insertions and more deleted nucleotides, which implies abnormalities in thymic rearrangement. The naive, central memory and regulatory TCRB repertoires appeared to resemble one another more closely among patients than among healthy donors. Shorter templates might have been favored by PCR, but patient and control samples were amplified and corrected together, so both groups would have been affected equally by any skew.

All of the isolated RNA was reverse transcribed with the High Capacity cDNA Reverse Transcription Kit, so expressed TCRB transcripts were sequenced. Deep immunoSEQ sequencing was applied to naive, central memory and regulatory T cell samples, giving an average of around 3.8 million total reads per sample. After sorted cells were lysed in RLT buffer, RNA was extracted with DNase-treated RNeasy Micro or Mini kits, with the choice depending on cell number. Each cell subset was processed separately to prevent cross-contamination, with patient and healthy donor samples processed together. The immunoSEQ multiplex PCR was used to amplify TCRB sequences from cDNA, generating 87-bp fragments that spanned the CDR3 region. Sequencing of the amplicons was performed on the Illumina HiSeq platform. Concerning the study's data processing: Synthetic template baselines were used to correct PCR bias computationally, reads within Hamming distance 2 were collapsed, and singletons that could not be merged were discarded. Reads were aligned against IMGT so that V, D and J genes, CDR3 length and insertions or deletions at six rearrangement sites could be assigned. Clonotype counts were normalized to sorted cell number within each subset before computing true diversity and Gini coefficients with the tcR R package. Repertoire sharing was quantified using the overlap coefficient calculated on TCRB nucleotide sequences. Entries here come from immuneACCESS through TCRdb and include only in-frame sequences with V and J called. Some clones fail to appear in such tables; in the studies checked, an unresolved V gene covers under half of the shortfall, and the cause of the remainder is unknown. D and trimming were read from the DNA, whereas the V and J calls and clone size are those reported in that table. This sample comprises 120,000 to 150,000 clones, 6.9% of them detected only once. In total, the top ten clones hold more than 1.1% of the sample.

From each donor, a single peripheral blood sample of about 100 mL on average was drawn into heparinised tubes. A BD FACSAria II was used to sort naive, central memory, regulatory and stem cell-like memory CD4+ T cells with a panel that included CD45RO, CCR7, CD25, CD127, CD95 and CD27. Every sorted population had a purity above 95%. PBMCs were separated immediately by Lymphoprep density gradient centrifugation and were stained directly, without being cultured. So that batch effects would be minimized, each experiment stained and sorted samples in pairs, pairing one healthy donor with one patient. Comment on this clone: Its antigen is not yet known. Per-nucleotide qualities are absent, and no much larger clonotype sits a single base away.

The sequence was obtained from a woman under 40 in good health. This sequence uses TRBV28 and TRBJ2-5; no D gene can be assigned with confidence. The source material was central memory CD4+ T cells from blood. The bases are TGTGCCAGCAGTTTAGGCCCGGGTTACGAGACCCAGTACTTC. This yields the protein CASSLGPGYETQYF.